This TCR beta chain is from a study of blood T cell repertoires in COVID-19 (dated by TCRdb to 2018 to 2020). About the full investigation: Samples covering the acute and convalescent phases of COVID-19 were provided by collaborators in the United States, Italy and Spain. The prospective study material was composed of cDNA or gDNA derived from T cells, B-cell-depleted T cells, or PBMCs. Deeply sampled blood TCRbeta repertoires from subjects exposed to, actively infected with, or recovered from COVID-19 were included in the dataset. The repertoires were made available in a free public database intended to serve as a resource for research on the immune response to SARS-CoV-2. Samples came from the ongoing ImmuneRACE study (first 160 participants) plus 1,254 subjects from 6 global collaborators. A de-identified subject ID, COVID-19 status, age in years and sex were almost always included in the sample metadata. Where HLA class I and class II types were available, the types were taken from metadata supplied by the sample provider, not from assay-based typing. Overall results and qualifications from the work: The amount of clinical and demographic metadata varied by source and participant and was provided uncurated.

TCRbeta CDR3 regions were amplified from genomic DNA by means of the immunoSEQ Assay, a bias-controlled multiplex PCR. The authors processed their data as follows. Nucleated cell counts per sample were estimated from amplification of reference gene primers within the assay. Sequence reads were collapsed and filtered to measure the absolute abundance of every unique TCRbeta CDR3 rearrangement. For each sample, productive Simpson clonality was calculated as the square root of Simpson's diversity index over productive rearrangements. The table comes from immuneACCESS by way of TCRdb, which keeps in-frame sequences with V and J called. Part of the clones is missing from these tables; in studies checked, under half for an unresolved V gene and the rest for unknown reasons. Clone size and the V and J calls come from that table; the DNA yielded D and trimming. For this sample there are 400,000 or so clones; around 89% appear just once. The top ten clonotypes cover 1% to 1.3% of the sample.

Participants in the prospective study were enrolled through a virtual design, were aged about 18 to 90 years, and lived in approximately 24 United States geographic areas. To assign participants to cohorts, the prospective study relied on clinical history that participants themselves reported in a screening survey and a study questionnaire. Recovered participants in ImmuneRACE Cohort 3 were defined as having two consecutive negative NP/OP PCR tests, clearance from a healthcare professional, or resolution of symptoms. Mobile phlebotomists in the prospective study collected whole blood, serum and a nasopharyngeal or oropharyngeal swab from every participant. Prospective study participants could optionally give additional blood draws and questionnaires over an approximately two-month period. Prospective study blood samples were shipped either frozen or at room temperature before DNA extraction. Comments on this clone: Which antigen it targets is not known. No base quality information exists; no much larger clone differs at one position.

V gives up 6 bases and J gives up 3 bases, and the segment between their germline ends measures 13 bases. The CDR3 runs 13 amino acids, cysteine and phenylalanine included. Just the 39-base CDR3 DNA is kept, in frame starting at base 1. The germline V gene provides CDR1 SGHRS and CDR2 YFSETQ. This receptor was taken from a man aged 25 to 40 who had recovered from COVID-19. The chain is encoded by TRBV5-1 joined to TRBJ2-7, with TRBD1 as a weak D call on 6 bases. Material: PBMCs or T cells enriched from blood (not recorded which). The DNA is as follows: TGCGCCAGCAACCGGGACACGAGCTACGAGCAGTACTTC. The encoded protein is CASNRDTSYEQYF.